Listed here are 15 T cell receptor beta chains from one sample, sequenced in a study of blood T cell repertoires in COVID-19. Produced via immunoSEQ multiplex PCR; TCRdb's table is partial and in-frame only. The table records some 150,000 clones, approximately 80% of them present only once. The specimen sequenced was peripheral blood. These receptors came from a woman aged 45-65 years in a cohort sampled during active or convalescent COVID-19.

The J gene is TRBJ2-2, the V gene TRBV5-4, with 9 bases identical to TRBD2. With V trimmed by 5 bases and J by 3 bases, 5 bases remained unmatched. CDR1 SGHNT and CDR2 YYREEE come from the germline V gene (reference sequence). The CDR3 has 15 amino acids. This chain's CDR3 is CASRVAGADTGELFF. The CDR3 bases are TGTGCCAGCAGGGTAGCGGGGGCCGACACCGGGGAGCTGTTTTTT.

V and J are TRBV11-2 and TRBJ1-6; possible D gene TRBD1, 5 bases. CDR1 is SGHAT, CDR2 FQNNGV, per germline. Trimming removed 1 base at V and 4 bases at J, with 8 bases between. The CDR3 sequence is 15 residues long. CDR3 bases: TGTGCCAGCAGCTTAGGGTCAGGGTATAATTCACCCCTCCACTTT. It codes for CASSLGSGYNSPLHF.

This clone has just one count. The CDR3 loop is CASSLQTSGAGEQFF. In DNA form, the CDR3 reads TGTGCCAGCTCACTCCAGACTAGCGGGGCGGGTGAGCAGTTCTTC. This chain connects TRBV18 to TRBJ2-1; 11 bases align to TRBD2. The junction had 8 bases not matched to a gene; V was cut back by 4 bases and J by 9 bases. The germline V gene has CDR1 KGHSH and CDR2 LQKENI. CDR3 length equals 15 residues.

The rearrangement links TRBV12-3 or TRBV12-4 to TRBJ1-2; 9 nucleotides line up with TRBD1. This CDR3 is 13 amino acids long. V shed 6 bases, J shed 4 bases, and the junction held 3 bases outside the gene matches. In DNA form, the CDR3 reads TGTGCCAGCAGACAGGGGGCTGGCTATGGCTACACCTTC. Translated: CASRQGAGYGYTF.

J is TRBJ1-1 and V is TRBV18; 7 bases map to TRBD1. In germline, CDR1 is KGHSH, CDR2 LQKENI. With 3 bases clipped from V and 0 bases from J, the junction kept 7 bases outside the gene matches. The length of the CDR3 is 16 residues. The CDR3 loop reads CASSPPRGQMNTEAFF. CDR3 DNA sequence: TGTGCCAGCTCACCTCCAAGGGGGCAGATGAACACTGAAGCTTTCTTT.

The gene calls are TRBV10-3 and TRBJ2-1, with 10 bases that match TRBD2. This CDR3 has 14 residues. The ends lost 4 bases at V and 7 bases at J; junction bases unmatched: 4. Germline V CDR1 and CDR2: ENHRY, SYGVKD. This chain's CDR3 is CAISAAGGQNEQFF. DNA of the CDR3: TGTGCCATCAGTGCAGCGGGGGGGCAAAATGAGCAGTTCTTC.

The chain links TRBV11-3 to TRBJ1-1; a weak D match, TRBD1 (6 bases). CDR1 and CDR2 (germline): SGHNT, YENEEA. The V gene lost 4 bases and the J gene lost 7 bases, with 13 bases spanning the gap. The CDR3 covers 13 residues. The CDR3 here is CASSYGRGGEAFF. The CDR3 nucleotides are TGTGCCAGCAGCTACGGTAGGGGGGGTGAAGCTTTCTTT.

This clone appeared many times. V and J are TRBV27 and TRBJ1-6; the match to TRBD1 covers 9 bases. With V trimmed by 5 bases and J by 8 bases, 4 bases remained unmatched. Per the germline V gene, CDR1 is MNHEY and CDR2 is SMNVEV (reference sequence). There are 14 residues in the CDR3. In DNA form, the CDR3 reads TGTGCCAGCAGTCCGGGACAGGGACATTCACCCCTCCACTTT. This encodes CASSPGQGHSPLHF.

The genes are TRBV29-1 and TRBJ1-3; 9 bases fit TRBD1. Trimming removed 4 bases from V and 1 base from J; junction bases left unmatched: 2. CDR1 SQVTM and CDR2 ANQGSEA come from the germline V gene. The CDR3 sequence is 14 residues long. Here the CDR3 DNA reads TGCAGCGTTGGACAGGGGGATTCTGGAAACACCATATATTTT. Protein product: CSVGQGDSGNTIYF.

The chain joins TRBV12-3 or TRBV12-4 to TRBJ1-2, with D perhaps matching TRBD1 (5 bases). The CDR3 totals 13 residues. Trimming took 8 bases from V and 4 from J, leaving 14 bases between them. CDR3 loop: CASSRVLFYGYTF. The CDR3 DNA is TGTGCCAGCTCCAGGGTTCTCTTCTATGGCTACACCTTC.

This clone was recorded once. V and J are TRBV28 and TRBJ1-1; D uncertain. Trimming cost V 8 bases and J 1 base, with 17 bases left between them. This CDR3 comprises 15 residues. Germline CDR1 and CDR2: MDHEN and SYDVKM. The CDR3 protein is CASLIPRGRNTEAFF. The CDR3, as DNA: TGTGCCAGCCTAATTCCCCGGGGAAGGAACACTGAAGCTTTCTTT.

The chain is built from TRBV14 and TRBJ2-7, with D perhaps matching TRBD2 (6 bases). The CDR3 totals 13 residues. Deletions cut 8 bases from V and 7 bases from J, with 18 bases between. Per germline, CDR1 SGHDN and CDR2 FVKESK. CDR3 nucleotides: TGTGCCAGCTCGGGACTCGCTGAGGAGGAGCAGTACTTC. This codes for CASSGLAEEEQYF. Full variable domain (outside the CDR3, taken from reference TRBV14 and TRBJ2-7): EAGVTQFPSHSVIEKGQTVTLRCDPISGHDNLYWYRRVMGKEIKFLLHFVKESKQDESGMPNNRFLAERTGGTYSTLKVQPAELEDSGVYFCASSGLAEEEQYFGPGTRLTVT.

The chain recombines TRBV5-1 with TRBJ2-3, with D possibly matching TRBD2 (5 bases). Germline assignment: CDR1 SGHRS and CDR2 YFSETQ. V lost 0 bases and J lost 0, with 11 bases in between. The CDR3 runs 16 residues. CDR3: CASSLDFGLSTDTQYF. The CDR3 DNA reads TGCGCCAGCAGCTTGGATTTTGGACTTAGCACAGATACGCAGTATTTT.

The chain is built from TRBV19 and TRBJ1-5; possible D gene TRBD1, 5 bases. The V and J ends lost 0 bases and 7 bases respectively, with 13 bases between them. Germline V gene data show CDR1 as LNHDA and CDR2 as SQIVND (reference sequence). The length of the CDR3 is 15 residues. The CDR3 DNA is TGTGCCAGTAGTATAGATCGGGCAGGGAAACAGCCCCAGCATTTT. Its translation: CASSIDRAGKQPQHF. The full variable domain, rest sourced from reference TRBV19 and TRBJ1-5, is DGGITQSPKYLFRKEGQNVTLSCEQNLNHDAMYWYRQDPGQGLRLIYYSQIVNDFQKGDIAEGYSVSREKKESFPLTVTSAQKNPTAFYLCASSIDRAGKQPQHFGDGTRLSIL.

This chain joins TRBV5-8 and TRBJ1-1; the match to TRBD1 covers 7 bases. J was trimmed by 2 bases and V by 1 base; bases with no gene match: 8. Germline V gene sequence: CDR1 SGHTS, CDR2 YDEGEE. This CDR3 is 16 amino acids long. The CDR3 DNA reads TGTGCCAGCAGCTTGTGGGCAGGGGGTGGCAACACTGAAGCTTTCTTT. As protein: CASSLWAGGGNTEAFF.